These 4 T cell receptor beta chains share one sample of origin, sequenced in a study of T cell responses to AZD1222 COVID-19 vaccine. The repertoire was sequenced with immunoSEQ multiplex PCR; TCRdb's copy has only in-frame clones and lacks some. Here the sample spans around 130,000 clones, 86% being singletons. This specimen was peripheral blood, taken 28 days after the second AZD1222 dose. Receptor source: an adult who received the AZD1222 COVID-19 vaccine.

In DNA form, the CDR3 reads TGTGCCAGCAGTTTAGGTCGGCAGGGGTCCACTGAAGCTTTCTTT. Translation: CASSLGRQGSTEAFF. The chain recombines TRBV27 with TRBJ1-1; a weak D match, TRBD1 (6 bases). The ends were cut back, 2 bases at V and 4 bases at J, with 14 bases in the middle. Germline CDR1 is MNHEY and CDR2 is SMNVEV (reference sequence). CDR3 length equals 15 residues.

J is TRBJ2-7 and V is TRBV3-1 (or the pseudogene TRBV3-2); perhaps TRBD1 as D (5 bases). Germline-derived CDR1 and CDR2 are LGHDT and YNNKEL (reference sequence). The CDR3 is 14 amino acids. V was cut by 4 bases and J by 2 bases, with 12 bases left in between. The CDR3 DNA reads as TGTGCCAGCAGCCTACAGGTTCCCCCCTACGAGCAGTACTTC. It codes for CASSLQVPPYEQYF.

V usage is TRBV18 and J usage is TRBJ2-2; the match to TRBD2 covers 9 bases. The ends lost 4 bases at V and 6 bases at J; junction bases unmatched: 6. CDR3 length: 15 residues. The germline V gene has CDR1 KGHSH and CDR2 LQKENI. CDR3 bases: TGTGCCAGCTCACTAGCGGGGGCGGTCTCCGGGGAGCTGTTTTTT. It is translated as CASSLAGAVSGELFF. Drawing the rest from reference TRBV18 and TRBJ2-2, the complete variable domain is NAGVMQNPRHLVRRRGQEARLRCSPMKGHSHVYWYRQLPEEGLKFMVYLQKENIIDESGMPKERFSAEFPKEGPSILRIQQVVRGDSAAYFCASSLAGAVSGELFFGEGSRLTVL.

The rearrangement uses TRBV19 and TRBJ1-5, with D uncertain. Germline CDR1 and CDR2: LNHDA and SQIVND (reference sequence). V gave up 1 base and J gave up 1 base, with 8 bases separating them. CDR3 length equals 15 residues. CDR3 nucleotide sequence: TGTGCCAGTAGTATAGGGGATTTGAGCAATCAGCCCCAGCATTTT. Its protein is CASSIGDLSNQPQHF.